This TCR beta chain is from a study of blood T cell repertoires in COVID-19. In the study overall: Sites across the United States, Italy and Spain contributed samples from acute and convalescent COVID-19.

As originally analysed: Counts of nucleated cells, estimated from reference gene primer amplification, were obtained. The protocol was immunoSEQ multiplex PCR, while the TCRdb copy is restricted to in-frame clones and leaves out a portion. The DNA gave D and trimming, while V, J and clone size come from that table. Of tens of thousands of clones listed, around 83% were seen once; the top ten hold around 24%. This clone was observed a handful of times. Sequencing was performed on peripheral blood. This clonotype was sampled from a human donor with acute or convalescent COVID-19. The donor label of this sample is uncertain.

CDR3 loop: CASSQEPGVSNQPQHF. For the CDR3, the DNA is TGCGCCAGCAGCCAAGAACCAGGGGTGTCAAATCAGCCCCAGCATTTT. The chain uses TRBV4-1 and TRBJ1-5; the D gene is possibly TRBD1 (6 bases). The CDR3 covers 16 residues. The germline V and J ends were trimmed by 0 bases and 4 bases, with 13 bases remaining between them. Germline V gene lookup returns CDR1 MGHRA and CDR2 YSYEKL.